Sequencing of this T cell receptor beta chain was carried out in a study of blood T cell repertoires in COVID-19. V lost 7 bases and J lost 7, with 26 bases in between. This CDR3 has 16 residues. The germline gives CDR1 MRHNA, CDR2 SNTAGT. Sequenced by immunoSEQ multiplex PCR; TCRdb stores in-frame clones only, minus some. Among roughly 380,000 clones, 75% to 90% were seen once, and the ten largest hold 1.5% to 1.9%. The gene calls are TRBV6-4 and TRBJ2-7; a possible D gene is TRBD1 (6 bases). Sequencing used peripheral blood. The receptor comes from a woman aged 40-49 years with COVID-19, enrolled during active disease. CDR3 in DNA: TGTGCCAGCATCAAAAGGTGGGCAGGGCGACAGGAAGAGCAGTACTTC. Amino acids: CASIKRWAGRQEEQYF.